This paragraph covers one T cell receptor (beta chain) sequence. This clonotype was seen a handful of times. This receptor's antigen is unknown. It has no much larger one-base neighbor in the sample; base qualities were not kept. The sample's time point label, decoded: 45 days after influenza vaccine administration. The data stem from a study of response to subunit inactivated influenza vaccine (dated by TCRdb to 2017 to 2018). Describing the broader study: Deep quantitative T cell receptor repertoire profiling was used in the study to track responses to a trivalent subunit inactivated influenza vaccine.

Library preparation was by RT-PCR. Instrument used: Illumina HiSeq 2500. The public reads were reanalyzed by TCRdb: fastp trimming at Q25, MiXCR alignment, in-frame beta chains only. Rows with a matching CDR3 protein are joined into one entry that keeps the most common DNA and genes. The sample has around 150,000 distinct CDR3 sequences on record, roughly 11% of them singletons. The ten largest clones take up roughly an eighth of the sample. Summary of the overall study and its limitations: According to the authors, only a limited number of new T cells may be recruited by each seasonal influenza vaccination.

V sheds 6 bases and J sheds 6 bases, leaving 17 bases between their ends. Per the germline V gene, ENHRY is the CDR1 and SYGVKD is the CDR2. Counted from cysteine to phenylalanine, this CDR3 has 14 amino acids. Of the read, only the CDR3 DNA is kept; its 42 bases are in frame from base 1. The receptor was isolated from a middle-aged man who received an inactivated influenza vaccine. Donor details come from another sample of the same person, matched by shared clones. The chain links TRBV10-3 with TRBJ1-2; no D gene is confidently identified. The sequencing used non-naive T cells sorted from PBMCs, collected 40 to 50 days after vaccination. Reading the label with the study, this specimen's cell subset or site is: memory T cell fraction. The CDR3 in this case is CAISVRDIYNGYTF. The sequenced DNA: TGTGCCATCAGCGTTCGAGACATCTACAATGGCTACACCTTC.